The 32 T cell receptor beta chains below all came from one sample that was sequenced in a study of control samples from healthy donors and cancer patients. Repertoires were generated with immunoSEQ multiplex PCR, while TCRdb's copy carries only in-frame clones and drops some. The sample has about 140,000 clones, roughly 92% seen once. The sample taken for sequencing was blood. These receptors were obtained from a man in his forties in good health.

This rearrangement joins TRBV16 to TRBJ1-1; weak D call: TRBD1 (6 bases). CDR1 KGHSY and CDR2 FQNENV come from the germline V gene. Trimming pared 4 bases from V and 4 bases from J, leaving 13 bases between. The CDR3 covers 14 residues. For the CDR3, the DNA is TGTGCCAGCAGCCCCGGGGGCCCGGGCACTGAAGCTTTCTTT. Amino acids: CASSPGGPGTEAFF.

The chain uses TRBV5-6 and TRBJ1-1; D perhaps matches TRBD1 (5 bases). The CDR3 is 12 amino acids. Germline lookup yields CDR1 SGHDT and CDR2 YYEEEE. V was shortened by 6 bases and J by 5 bases, with 11 bases between the two germline ends. The DNA of the CDR3 is TGTGCCAGCACGGCAGGGAATACTGAAGCTTTCTTT. Encoded protein: CASTAGNTEAFF.

The rearrangement links TRBV12-3 or TRBV12-4 to TRBJ1-2, with 7 positions matching TRBD1. J was trimmed by 4 bases and V by 6 bases; bases with no gene match: 5. The length of the CDR3 is 13 residues. The CDR3 spells CASSPDRVYGYTF. CDR3 bases: TGTGCCAGCAGCCCAGACAGGGTCTATGGCTACACCTTC.

This chain joins TRBV13 and TRBJ1-1, with D unclear. There are 13 residues in the CDR3. Between the trimmed V and J ends, which lost 3 bases and 1 base, there was a span of 6 bases. CDR1 and CDR2 (germline): PRHDT, FYEKMQ (reference sequence). CDR3 loop: CASSFDRNTEAFF. CDR3 coding DNA: TGTGCCAGCAGCTTCGACCGGAACACTGAAGCTTTCTTT.

V gene TRBV19 combines with J gene TRBJ2-3; 11 nucleotides line up with TRBD1. The V and J ends lost 3 bases and 4 bases, in that order; junction bases with no gene match: 6. The germline V gene encodes CDR1 LNHDA and CDR2 SQIVND (reference sequence). This CDR3 has 16 amino acids. CDR3 in amino acids: CASSISGTGGSDTQYF. In nucleotides, the CDR3 is TGTGCCAGTAGTATTTCGGGGACAGGGGGTTCAGATACGCAGTATTTT. Variable domain in full (rest from reference TRBV19 and TRBJ2-3): DGGITQSPKYLFRKEGQNVTLSCEQNLNHDAMYWYRQDPGQGLRLIYYSQIVNDFQKGDIAEGYSVSREKKESFPLTVTSAQKNPTAFYLCASSISGTGGSDTQYFGPGTRLTVL.

This chain joins TRBV5-6 and TRBJ1-2, with 10 bases aligning to TRBD1. After removal of 4 bases from V and 4 bases from J, the junction contained 4 bases not matched to a gene. Germline CDR1 reads SGHDT; CDR2 reads YYEEEE. The CDR3 has 14 amino acids. Here the CDR3 reads CASSPGQGTYGYTF. The CDR3 nucleotides are TGTGCCAGCAGCCCGGGACAGGGGACCTATGGCTACACCTTC.

The chain employs TRBV28 and TRBJ1-6; 8 bases agree with TRBD1. V lost 7 bases and J lost 7; bases outside the gene matches: 9. Germline loops: CDR1 MDHEN, CDR2 SYDVKM. This CDR3 comprises 15 residues. The CDR3 loop is CASTPGGAYNSPLHF. CDR3 in DNA: TGTGCCAGCACCCCAGGGGGCGCTTACAATTCACCCCTCCACTTT. The variable domain in full, completed from reference TRBV28 and TRBJ1-6, reads DVKVTQSSRYLVKRTGEKVFLECVQDMDHENMFWYRQDPGLGLRLIYFSYDVKMKEKGDIPEGYSVSREKKERFSLILESASTNQTSMYLCASTPGGAYNSPLHFGNGTRLTVT.

The J gene is TRBJ1-1, the V gene TRBV6-5, with no clear D. The germline V and J ends were trimmed by 7 bases and 1 base, with 13 bases remaining between them. The CDR3 covers 14 residues. CDR1 is MNHEY and CDR2 is SVGAGI in the germline V gene. CDR3 nucleotide sequence: TGTGCCAGCACCCGGACCCGGTCGAACACTGAAGCTTTCTTT. This sequence encodes CASTRTRSNTEAFF.

The J gene is TRBJ2-2, the V gene TRBV12-3 or TRBV12-4; D may be TRBD1 (6 bases). Between the trimmed V and J ends, which lost 7 bases and 2 bases, there was a span of 8 bases. The CDR3 totals 13 residues. The CDR3 is CASKGHNTGELFF. For the CDR3, the DNA is TGTGCCAGCAAGGGACACAACACCGGGGAGCTGTTTTTT.

This clone ranks as medium-sized (0.01 to 0.1%). V usage is TRBV4-1 and J usage is TRBJ1-6; 8 bases line up with TRBD1. The CDR3 has 16 residues. V lost 0 bases to trimming and J lost 9 bases; unmatched junction nucleotides: 7. Germline CDR1 MGHRA, CDR2 YSYEKL. CDR3 loop: CASSQDSGQGSSPLHF. The CDR3 DNA reads as TGCGCCAGCAGCCAAGATTCTGGACAGGGAAGTTCACCCCTCCACTTT.

V and J are TRBV11-2 and TRBJ2-5; 9 bases are a match to TRBD1. The CDR3 loop spans 14 amino acids. V shed 5 bases, J shed 3 bases, and the junction held 4 bases outside the gene matches. Germline values: CDR1 SGHAT, CDR2 FQNNGV. This CDR3 is CASSGRDREETQYF. In DNA, the CDR3 is TGTGCCAGCAGCGGGCGGGACAGGGAAGAGACCCAGTACTTC.

The chain carries TRBV25-1 and TRBJ2-2, with 7 nucleotides matching TRBD1. The V and J ends lost 5 bases and 7 bases, in that order; junction bases with no gene match: 4. The CDR3 has 13 amino acids. Germline-derived CDR1 and CDR2 are MGHDK and SYGVNS. The DNA for the CDR3 is TGTGCCAGCAGTCCAACAGGGGTCGGGGAGCTGTTTTTT. This encodes CASSPTGVGELFF.

V gene TRBV7-9 combines with J gene TRBJ1-2; the match to TRBD1 covers 10 bases. This CDR3 has 15 residues. Germline V gene sequence: CDR1 SEHNR, CDR2 FQNEAQ (reference sequence). The V gene end was trimmed by 5 bases and the J gene end by 4 bases; junction bases not matched to a gene: 7. Written as DNA, the CDR3 is TGTGCCAGCAGCCAACCGGGACAGGGGAGCTATGGCTACACCTTC. Encoded protein: CASSQPGQGSYGYTF.

The rearrangement links TRBV5-1 to TRBJ1-1; 11 bases are shared with TRBD1. V lost 4 bases to trimming and J lost 5 bases; unmatched junction nucleotides: 7. Germline V CDR1 and CDR2: SGHRS, YFSETQ. CDR3 length: 15 residues. This CDR3 is CASSPGTGGWTEAFF. CDR3 DNA: TGCGCCAGCAGCCCTGGGACAGGGGGGTGGACTGAAGCTTTCTTT.

The genes are TRBV5-6 and TRBJ2-7; D not resolved. The CDR3 length is 13 residues. V lost 1 base and J 1 base, leaving 6 bases between the germline ends. Looked up from germline, CDR1 is SGHDT and CDR2 is YYEEEE. CDR3 region: CASSLWASYEQYF. The DNA for the CDR3 is TGTGCCAGCAGCTTGTGGGCGTCCTACGAGCAGTACTTC.

The chain uses TRBV6-4 and TRBJ1-1, with TRBD1 identical over 7 bases. Germline loops: CDR1 MRHNA, CDR2 SNTAGT. After removal of 7 bases from V and 2 bases from J, the junction contained 10 bases not matched to a gene. The CDR3 runs 15 residues. CDR3 loop: CASKKGADRNTEAFF. CDR3 nucleotides: TGTGCCAGCAAGAAGGGGGCGGACAGAAACACTGAAGCTTTCTTT.

The chain combines TRBV5-8 with TRBJ1-1, with D unresolved. The CDR3 is made up of 15 amino acids. Between the trimmed V and J ends, which lost 4 bases and 0 bases, there was a span of 13 bases. Germline lookup yields CDR1 SGHTS and CDR2 YDEGEE. Written as DNA, the CDR3 is TGTGCCAGCAGCCGCGGACGGAACATGAACACTGAAGCTTTCTTT. Protein product: CASSRGRNMNTEAFF.

The chain joins TRBV6-5 to TRBJ2-2; tentatively, D is TRBD1 (6 bases). The CDR3 length is 16 residues. V was trimmed by 4 bases and J by 3 bases, leaving 15 bases between them. CDR1 and CDR2 (germline): MNHEY, SVGAGI. CDR3 region: CASSSWTDLDTGELFF. CDR3 bases: TGTGCCAGCAGTTCGTGGACAGACTTGGACACCGGGGAGCTGTTTTTT.

V and J are TRBV14 and TRBJ2-7; 7 nucleotides align to TRBD1. This CDR3 is 16 amino acids long. V lost 2 bases, J lost 3 bases, and 10 bases stayed unmatched. The germline CDR1 and CDR2 sequences are SGHDN and FVKESK. The DNA of the CDR3 is TGTGCCAGCAGCCAACGCCCCGGACAGGTGAACTACGAGCAGTACTTC. It is translated as CASSQRPGQVNYEQYF.

This chain joins TRBV6-5 and TRBJ1-5; TRBD1 matches 7 bases. Germline assignment: CDR1 MNHEY and CDR2 SVGAGI. The CDR3 spans 15 residues. V lost 2 bases and J lost 5; bases outside the gene matches: 6. The CDR3 reads CASSYGAGGDQPQHF. CDR3 nucleotide sequence: TGTGCCAGCAGTTACGGGGCAGGGGGTGATCAGCCCCAGCATTTT.

The chain links TRBV3-1 (or the pseudogene TRBV3-2) to TRBJ1-1; no reliable D call. Trimming cost V 1 base and J 2 bases, with 11 bases left between them. From germline, CDR1 is LGHDT and CDR2 YNNKEL (reference sequence). The CDR3 is 15 amino acids. CDR3 nucleotide sequence: TGTGCCAGCAGCCAAGTCCGAACATTAAACACTGAAGCTTTCTTT. Amino acids: CASSQVRTLNTEAFF.

This chain joins TRBV10-3 and TRBJ2-3; 10 bases match TRBD1. Germline V gives CDR1 ENHRY, CDR2 SYGVKD. The CDR3 covers 14 residues. Trimming removed 4 bases from V and 9 bases from J; junction bases left unmatched: 7. CDR3: CAISVGTGAGTQYF. CDR3 coding DNA: TGTGCCATCAGTGTTGGGACAGGGGCCGGAACGCAGTATTTT.

The chain is built from TRBV5-3 and TRBJ2-7; D might be TRBD1 (6 bases). TRBV5-3 is given ORF status, its function remaining uncertain. There are 14 residues in the CDR3. The germline V and J ends were trimmed by 4 bases and 6 bases, with 17 bases remaining between them. The CDR3 spells CARSAITGSREQYF. The CDR3 nucleotides read TGTGCCAGAAGCGCCATCACAGGGTCCCGCGAGCAGTACTTC.

V is TRBV6-5 and J is TRBJ1-2; 10 bases are a match to TRBD1. This CDR3 is built from 15 residues. The J segment lost 5 bases and the V segment lost 2 bases, leaving 5 bases of the junction unmatched. Germline CDR1 and CDR2: MNHEY and SVGAGI. The CDR3 reads CASSYTGTGEYGYTF. The CDR3 DNA is TGTGCCAGCAGTTACACCGGGACAGGGGAGTATGGCTACACCTTC.

This chain links TRBV5-1 with TRBJ1-4, with a tentative D call TRBD1 (6 bases). Trimming took off 3 bases at V and 5 bases at J, with 11 bases between the two ends. The CDR3 has 14 residues. CDR1 and CDR2 (germline): SGHRS, YFSETQ. This CDR3 reads CASSSGGGNEKLFF. The CDR3 DNA reads as TGCGCCAGCAGCTCGGGGGGCGGGAATGAAAAACTGTTTTTT.

The count of this clone is one. The chain carries TRBV28 and TRBJ1-5; 9 bases are shared with TRBD1. Germline values: CDR1 MDHEN, CDR2 SYDVKM. This CDR3 comprises 17 residues. V dropped 9 bases and J dropped 2; count of bases not matched to a gene: 14. The CDR3 DNA follows: TGTGCCAGTAAGGACAGGGGTTTAAGGGTTGGCAATCAGCCCCAGCATTTT. Its protein product is CASKDRGLRVGNQPQHF.

The chain recombines TRBV6-5 with TRBJ1-5, with D possibly being TRBD1 (5 bases). Trimming took off 6 bases at V and 3 bases at J, with 12 bases between the two ends. Germline V gives CDR1 MNHEY, CDR2 SVGAGI. The CDR3 extends over 14 amino acids. CDR3 sequence: CASSVGGFNQPQHF. The CDR3 region has the DNA TGTGCCAGCAGCGTTGGGGGTTTCAATCAGCCCCAGCATTTT.

The rearrangement links TRBV3-1 (or the pseudogene TRBV3-2) to TRBJ1-3; tentative D call: TRBD1 (5 bases). The CDR3 sequence is 16 residues long. V lost 2 bases and J lost 0, with 11 bases in between. Germline V gives CDR1 LGHDT, CDR2 YNNKEL (reference sequence). As DNA, the CDR3 is TGTGCCAGCAGCCAATCAGGGAAGAGCTCTGGAAACACCATATATTTT. It codes for CASSQSGKSSGNTIYF.

V gene TRBV4-2 combines with J gene TRBJ2-3; no definite D call. Germline V gene data show CDR1 as LGHNA and CDR2 as YNFKEQ. There are 14 residues in the CDR3. With 0 bases removed from V and 2 bases from J, the gap between germline ends came to 6 bases. CDR3 sequence: CASSQEFPTDTQYF. The DNA for the CDR3 is TGTGCCAGCAGCCAAGAGTTCCCCACAGATACGCAGTATTTT.

The chain links TRBV3-1 (or the pseudogene TRBV3-2) to TRBJ2-7, with a weak D call TRBD2 (5 bases). The CDR3 loop spans 14 amino acids. V dropped 4 bases and J dropped 2 bases, with 12 bases sitting between them. Germline V gene data show CDR1 as LGHDT and CDR2 as YNNKEL (reference sequence). The chain's CDR3 is CASSPGIKPYEQYF. The CDR3 DNA sequence: TGTGCCAGCAGCCCCGGGATCAAGCCCTACGAGCAGTACTTC.

The rearrangement joins TRBV6-5 to TRBJ2-1; D is perhaps TRBD2 (5 bases). The CDR3 has 15 amino acids. Trimming took off 6 bases at V and 0 bases at J, with 12 bases between the two ends. Germline V lookup: CDR1 MNHEY, CDR2 SVGAGI. CDR3 residues: CASSTGILSYNEQFF. In DNA form, the CDR3 reads TGTGCCAGCAGCACCGGGATTCTCTCCTACAATGAGCAGTTCTTC.

CDR3 DNA: TGTGCCAGCAGTTACTCACCGGGACAGGGTCGATCACCCCTCCACTTT. This gives the protein CASSYSPGQGRSPLHF. The rearrangement joins TRBV6-5 to TRBJ1-6, with TRBD1 matching over 9 bases. This CDR3 is built from 16 residues. Trimming at V came to 0 bases and at J to 10 bases, leaving 7 bases not matched to a gene. Germline V lookup: CDR1 MNHEY, CDR2 SVGAGI.